This T cell receptor beta chain is from a study of T cells after yellow fever vaccination. Whole-study context: For low cell numbers, libraries were made with SMART-Seq v4 Ultra Low Input.

TCRdb independently ran MiXCR on the 5' RACE reads; one entry per CDR3 protein. The sample carries 150,000 to 200,000 distinct CDR3 sequences, around 9% recorded once. As for this clonotype: Its antigen remains unidentified.

Study results and caveats: Relatively few clonotypes were ones that appeared in both CD4 and CD8 compartments. The booster saw the reappearance of most primary-vaccination clones (approximately 97% CD4, 80% to 90% CD8).

The sequences come from CD8+ T cells sorted from PBMCs, collected 45 days after the yellow fever booster vaccination. This sequence originates from a man aged 18 to 29 who received the YFV17D yellow fever vaccine.

The CDR3 DNA reads TGCAGTGCGCAAAGCGGGTTCGGCACCGGGGAGCTGTTTTTT. This sequence encodes CSAQSGFGTGELFF. The rearrangement joins TRBV20-1 to TRBJ2-2; D is possibly TRBD2 (6 bases). The germline V gene encodes CDR1 DFQATT and CDR2 SNEGSKA (reference sequence). The CDR3 sequence is 14 residues long. The V and J ends lost 6 bases and 4 bases respectively, with 15 bases between them.